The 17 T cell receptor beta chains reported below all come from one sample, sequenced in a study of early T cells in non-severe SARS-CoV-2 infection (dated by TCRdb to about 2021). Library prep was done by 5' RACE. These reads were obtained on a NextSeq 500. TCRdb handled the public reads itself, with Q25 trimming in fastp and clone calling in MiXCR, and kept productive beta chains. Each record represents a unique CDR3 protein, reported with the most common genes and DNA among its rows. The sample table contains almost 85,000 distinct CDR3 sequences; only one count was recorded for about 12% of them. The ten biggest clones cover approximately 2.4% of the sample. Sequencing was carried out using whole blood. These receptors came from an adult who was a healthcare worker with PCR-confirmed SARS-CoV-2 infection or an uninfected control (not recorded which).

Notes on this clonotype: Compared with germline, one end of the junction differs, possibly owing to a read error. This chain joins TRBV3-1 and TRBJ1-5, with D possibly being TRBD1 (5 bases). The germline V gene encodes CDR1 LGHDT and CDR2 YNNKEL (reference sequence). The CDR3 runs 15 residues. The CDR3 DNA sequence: TGTGCCAGCAGCCCCCGGGACGGGAGCATTCAGCCCCAGCATTTT. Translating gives CASSPRDGSIQPQHF.

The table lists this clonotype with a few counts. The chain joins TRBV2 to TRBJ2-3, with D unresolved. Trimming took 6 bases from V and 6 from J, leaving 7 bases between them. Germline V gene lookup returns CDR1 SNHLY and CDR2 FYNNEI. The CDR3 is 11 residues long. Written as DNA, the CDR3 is TGTGCCAGCAGGTTGAGGGATACGCAGTATTTT. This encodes CASRLRDTQYF.

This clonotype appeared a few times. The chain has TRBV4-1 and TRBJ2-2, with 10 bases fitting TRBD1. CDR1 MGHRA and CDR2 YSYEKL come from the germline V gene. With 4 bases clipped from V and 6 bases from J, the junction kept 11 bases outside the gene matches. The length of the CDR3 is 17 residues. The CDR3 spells CASSPSLTGGASGELFF. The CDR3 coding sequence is TGCGCCAGCAGCCCTAGCCTGACAGGGGGCGCATCCGGGGAGCTGTTTTTT.

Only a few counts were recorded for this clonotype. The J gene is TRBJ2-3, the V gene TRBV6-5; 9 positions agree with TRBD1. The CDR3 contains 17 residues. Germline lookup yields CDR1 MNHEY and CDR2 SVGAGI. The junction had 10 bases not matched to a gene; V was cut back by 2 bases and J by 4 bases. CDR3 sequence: CASSYRLGQGGPDTQYF. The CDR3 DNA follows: TGTGCCAGCAGTTACCGTTTGGGACAGGGAGGCCCAGATACGCAGTATTTT.

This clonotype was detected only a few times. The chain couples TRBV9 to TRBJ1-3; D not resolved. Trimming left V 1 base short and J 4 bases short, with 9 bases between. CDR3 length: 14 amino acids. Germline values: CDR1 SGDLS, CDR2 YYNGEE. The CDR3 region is CASSVSGIGNTIYF. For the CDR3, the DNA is TGTGCCAGCAGCGTATCGGGAATCGGAAACACCATATATTTT.

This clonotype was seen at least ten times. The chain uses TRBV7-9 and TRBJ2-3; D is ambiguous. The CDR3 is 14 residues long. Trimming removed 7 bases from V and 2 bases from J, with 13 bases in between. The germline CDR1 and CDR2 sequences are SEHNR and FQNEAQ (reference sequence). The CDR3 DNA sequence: TGTGCCAGCAACCCTCGGAGCAACACAGATACGCAGTATTTT. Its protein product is CASNPRSNTDTQYF.

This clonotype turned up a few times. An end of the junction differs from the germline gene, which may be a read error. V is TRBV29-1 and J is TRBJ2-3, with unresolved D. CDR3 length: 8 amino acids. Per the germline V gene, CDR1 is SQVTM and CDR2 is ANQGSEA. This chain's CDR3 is CSVVKLPF. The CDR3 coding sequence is TGCAGCGTTGTAAAGTTGCCTTTT.

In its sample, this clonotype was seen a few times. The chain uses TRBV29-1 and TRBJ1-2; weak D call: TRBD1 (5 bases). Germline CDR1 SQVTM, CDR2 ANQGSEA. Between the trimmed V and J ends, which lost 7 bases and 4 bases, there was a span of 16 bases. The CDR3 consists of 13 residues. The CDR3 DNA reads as TGCAGCGCAACGGAGCGGGGGTTCTATGGCTACACCTTC. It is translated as CSATERGFYGYTF.

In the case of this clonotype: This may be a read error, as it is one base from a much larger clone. The CDR3 sequence: CAISAGVNTGELFF. The DNA for the CDR3 is TGTGCCATCAGCGCTGGGGTGAACACCGGGGAGCTGTTTTTT. This chain uses TRBV7-9 with TRBJ2-2; no clear D gene. The CDR3 spans 14 residues. CDR1 SEHNR and CDR2 FQNEAQ come from the germline V gene (reference sequence).

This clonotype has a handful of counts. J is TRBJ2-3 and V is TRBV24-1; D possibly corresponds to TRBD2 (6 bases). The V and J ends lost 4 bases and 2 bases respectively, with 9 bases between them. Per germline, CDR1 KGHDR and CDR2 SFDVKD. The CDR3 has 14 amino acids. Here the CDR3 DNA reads TGTGCCACCAGTGAATCGGACTACACAGATACGCAGTATTTT. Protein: CATSESDYTDTQYF.

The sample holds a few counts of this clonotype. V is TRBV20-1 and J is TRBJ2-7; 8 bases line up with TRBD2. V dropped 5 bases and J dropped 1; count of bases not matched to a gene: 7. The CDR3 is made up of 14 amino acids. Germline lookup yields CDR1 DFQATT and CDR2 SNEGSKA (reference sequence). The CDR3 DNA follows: TGCAGTGCTCCGATTAGCGGGACGTCCTACGAGCAGTACTTC. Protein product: CSAPISGTSYEQYF.

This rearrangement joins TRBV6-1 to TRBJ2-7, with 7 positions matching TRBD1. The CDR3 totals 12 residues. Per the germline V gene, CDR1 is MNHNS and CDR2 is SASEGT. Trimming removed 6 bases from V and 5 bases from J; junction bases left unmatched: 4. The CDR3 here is CASRSTGDEQYF. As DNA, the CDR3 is TGTGCCAGCAGATCTACAGGGGACGAGCAGTACTTC.

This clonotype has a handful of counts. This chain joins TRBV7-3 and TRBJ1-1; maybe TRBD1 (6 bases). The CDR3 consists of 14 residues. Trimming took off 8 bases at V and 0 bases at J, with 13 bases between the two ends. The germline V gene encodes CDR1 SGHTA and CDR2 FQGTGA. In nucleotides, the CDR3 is TGTGCCAGCCGCCCCGGGACACTGAACACTGAAGCTTTCTTT. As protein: CASRPGTLNTEAFF.

The CDR3 protein is CASSLEPSGRARNEQFF. The DNA of the CDR3 is TGTGCCAGCAGCTTAGAACCTAGCGGGAGGGCCAGGAATGAGCAGTTCTTC. The chain links TRBV11-2 to TRBJ2-1; 12 bases fit TRBD2. The CDR3 consists of 17 residues. V gave up 0 bases and J gave up 7 bases; unmatched junction bases: 7. Per the germline V gene, CDR1 is SGHAT and CDR2 is FQNNGV.

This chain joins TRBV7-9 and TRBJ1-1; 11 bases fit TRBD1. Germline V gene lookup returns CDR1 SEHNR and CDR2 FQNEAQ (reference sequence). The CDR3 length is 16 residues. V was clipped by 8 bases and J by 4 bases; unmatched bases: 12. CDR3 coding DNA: TGTGCCAGCGGCTCACCTCCCGGGACAGGGGGCACTGAAGCTTTCTTT. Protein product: CASGSPPGTGGTEAFF.

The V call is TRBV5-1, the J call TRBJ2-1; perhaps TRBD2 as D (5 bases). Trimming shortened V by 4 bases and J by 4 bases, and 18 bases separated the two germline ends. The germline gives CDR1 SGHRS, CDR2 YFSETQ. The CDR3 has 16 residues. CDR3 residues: CASSPGGLPPYNEQFF. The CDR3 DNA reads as TGCGCCAGCAGCCCTGGCGGACTCCCCCCGTACAATGAGCAGTTCTTC.

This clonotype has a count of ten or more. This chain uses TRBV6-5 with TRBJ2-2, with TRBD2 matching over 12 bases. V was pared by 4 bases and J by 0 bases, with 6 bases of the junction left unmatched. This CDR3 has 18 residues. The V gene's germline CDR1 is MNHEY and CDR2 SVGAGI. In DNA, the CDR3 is TGTGCCAGCAGTTTCGGACTAGCGGGGTTGTCGAACACCGGGGAGCTGTTTTTT. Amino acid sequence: CASSFGLAGLSNTGELFF.